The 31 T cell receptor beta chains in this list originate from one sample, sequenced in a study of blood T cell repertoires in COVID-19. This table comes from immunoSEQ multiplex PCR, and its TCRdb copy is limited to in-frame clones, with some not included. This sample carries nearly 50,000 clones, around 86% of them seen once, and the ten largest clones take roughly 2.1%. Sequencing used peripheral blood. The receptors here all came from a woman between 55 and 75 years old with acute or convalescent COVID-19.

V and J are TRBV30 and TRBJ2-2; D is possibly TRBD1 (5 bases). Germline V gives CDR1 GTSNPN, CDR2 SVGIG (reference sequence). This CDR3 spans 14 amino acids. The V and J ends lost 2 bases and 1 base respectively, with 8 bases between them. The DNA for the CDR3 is TGTGCCTGGAGTCTGGGGCAGAACACCGGGGAGCTGTTTTTT. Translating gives CAWSLGQNTGELFF. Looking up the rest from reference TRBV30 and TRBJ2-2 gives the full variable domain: SQTIHQWPATLVQPVGSPLSLECTVEGTSNPNLYWYRQAAGRGLQLLFYSVGIGQISSEVPQNLSASRPQDRQFILSSKKLLLSDSGFYLCAWSLGQNTGELFFGEGSRLTVL.

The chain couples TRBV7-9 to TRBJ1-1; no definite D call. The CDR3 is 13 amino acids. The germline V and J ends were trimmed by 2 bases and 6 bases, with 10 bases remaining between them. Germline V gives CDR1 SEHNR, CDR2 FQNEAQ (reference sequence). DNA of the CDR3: TGTGCCAGCAGCTTATCCGGTGTGGCTGAAGCTTTCTTT. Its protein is CASSLSGVAEAFF.

The CDR3: CASSQDGRGRGNGYTF. CDR3 DNA sequence: TGTGCCAGCAGCCAAGACGGAAGGGGGCGAGGTAATGGCTACACCTTC. The chain uses TRBV3-1 (or the pseudogene TRBV3-2) and TRBJ1-2; TRBD1 aligns across 7 bases. The CDR3 is 16 amino acids. V gave up 0 bases and J gave up 6 bases; unmatched junction bases: 10. CDR1 is LGHDT, CDR2 YNNKEL, per germline (reference sequence).

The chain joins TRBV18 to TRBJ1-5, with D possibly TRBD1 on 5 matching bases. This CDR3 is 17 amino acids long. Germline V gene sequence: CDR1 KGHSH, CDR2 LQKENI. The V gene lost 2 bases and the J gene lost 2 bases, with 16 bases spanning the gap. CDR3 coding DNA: TGTGCCAGCTCACCAGCTTCATCTGACAGACGCAATCAGCCCCAGCATTTT. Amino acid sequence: CASSPASSDRRNQPQHF.

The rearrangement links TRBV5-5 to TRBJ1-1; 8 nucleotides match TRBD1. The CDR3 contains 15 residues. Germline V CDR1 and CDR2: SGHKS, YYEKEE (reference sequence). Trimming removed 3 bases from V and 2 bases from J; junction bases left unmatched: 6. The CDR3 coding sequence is TGTGCCAGCAGCTGGGAGGGACAGGTAAACACTGAAGCTTTCTTT. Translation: CASSWEGQVNTEAFF.

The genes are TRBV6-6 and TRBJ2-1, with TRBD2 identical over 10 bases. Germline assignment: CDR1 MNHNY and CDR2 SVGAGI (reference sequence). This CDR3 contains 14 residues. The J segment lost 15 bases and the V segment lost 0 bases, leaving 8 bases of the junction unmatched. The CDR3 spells CASSYSRSGGVPFF. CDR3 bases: TGTGCCAGCAGTTACTCGAGGAGCGGGGGGGTTCCGTTCTTC.

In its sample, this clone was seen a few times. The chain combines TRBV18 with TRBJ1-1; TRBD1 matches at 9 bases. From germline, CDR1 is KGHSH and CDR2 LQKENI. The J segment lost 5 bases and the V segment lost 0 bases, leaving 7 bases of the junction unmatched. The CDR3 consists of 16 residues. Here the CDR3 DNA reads TGTGCCAGCTCACCACCCACAGGGGGCGCGAGGACTGAAGCTTTCTTT. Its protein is CASSPPTGGARTEAFF.

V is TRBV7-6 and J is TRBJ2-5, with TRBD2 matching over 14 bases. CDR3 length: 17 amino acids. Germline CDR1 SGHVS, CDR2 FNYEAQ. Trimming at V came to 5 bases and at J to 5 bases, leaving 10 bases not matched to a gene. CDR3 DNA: TGTGCCAGCAGCCTTTCGACTAGCGGGAGGGCCGGGGAGACCCAGTACTTC. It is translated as CASSLSTSGRAGETQYF.

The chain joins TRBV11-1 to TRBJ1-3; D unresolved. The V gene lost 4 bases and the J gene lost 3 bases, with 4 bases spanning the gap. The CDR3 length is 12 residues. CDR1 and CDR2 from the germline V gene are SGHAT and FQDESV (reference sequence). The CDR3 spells CASSSGGNTIYF. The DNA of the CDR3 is TGTGCCAGCAGCTCAGGTGGAAACACCATATATTTT. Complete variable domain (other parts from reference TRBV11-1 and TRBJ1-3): EAEVAQSPRYKITEKSQAVAFWCDPISGHATLYWYRQILGQGPELLVQFQDESVVDDSQLPKDRFSAERLKGVDSTLKIQPAELGDSAMYLCASSSGGNTIYFGEGSWLTVV.

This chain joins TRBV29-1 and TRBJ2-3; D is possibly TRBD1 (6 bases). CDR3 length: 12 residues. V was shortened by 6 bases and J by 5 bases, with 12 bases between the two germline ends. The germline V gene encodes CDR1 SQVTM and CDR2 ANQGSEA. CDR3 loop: CSVRRGGDTQYF. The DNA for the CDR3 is TGCAGCGTACGCCGAGGGGGAGATACGCAGTATTTT.

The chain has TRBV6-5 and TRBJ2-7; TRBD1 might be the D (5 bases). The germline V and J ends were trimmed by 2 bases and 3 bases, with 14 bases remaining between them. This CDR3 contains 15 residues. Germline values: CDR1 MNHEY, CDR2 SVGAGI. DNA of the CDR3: TGTGCCAGCAGTTACCGCGGCGAGCAGGGCTACGAGCAGTACTTC. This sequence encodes CASSYRGEQGYEQYF.

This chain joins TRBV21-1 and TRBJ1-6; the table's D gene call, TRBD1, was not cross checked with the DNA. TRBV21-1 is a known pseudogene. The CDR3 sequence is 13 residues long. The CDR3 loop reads CASSPVGLSPLHF. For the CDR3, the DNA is TGTGCCAGCAGCCCAGTTGGTTTGTCACCCCTCCACTTT.

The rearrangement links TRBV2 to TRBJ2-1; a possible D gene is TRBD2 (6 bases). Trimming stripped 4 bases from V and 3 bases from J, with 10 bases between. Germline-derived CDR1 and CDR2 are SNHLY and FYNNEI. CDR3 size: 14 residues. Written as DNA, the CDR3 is TGTGCCAGCAGTGCTAGGAGGGGCTACAATGAGCAGTTCTTC. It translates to CASSARRGYNEQFF.

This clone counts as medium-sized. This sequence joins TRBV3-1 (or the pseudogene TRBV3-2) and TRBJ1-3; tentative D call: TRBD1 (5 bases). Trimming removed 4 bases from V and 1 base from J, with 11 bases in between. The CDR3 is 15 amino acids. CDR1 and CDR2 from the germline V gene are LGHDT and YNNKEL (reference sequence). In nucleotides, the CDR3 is TGTGCCAGCAGCCCCTGGGGCTCATCTGGAAACACCATATATTTT. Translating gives CASSPWGSSGNTIYF.

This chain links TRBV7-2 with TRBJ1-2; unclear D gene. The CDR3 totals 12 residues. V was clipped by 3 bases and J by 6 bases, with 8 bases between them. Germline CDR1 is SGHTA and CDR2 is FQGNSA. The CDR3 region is CASSFTRNGYTF. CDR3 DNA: TGTGCCAGCAGCTTCACAAGAAATGGCTACACCTTC.

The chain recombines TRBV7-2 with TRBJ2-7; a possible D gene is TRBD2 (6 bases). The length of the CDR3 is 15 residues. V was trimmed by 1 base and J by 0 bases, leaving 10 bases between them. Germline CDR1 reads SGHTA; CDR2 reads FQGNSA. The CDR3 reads CASSLGPGASYEQYF. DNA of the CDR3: TGTGCCAGCAGCTTAGGTCCGGGAGCCTCCTACGAGCAGTACTTC. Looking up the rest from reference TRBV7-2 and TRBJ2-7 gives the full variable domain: GAGVSQSPSNKVTEKGKDVELRCDPISGHTALYWYRQSLGQGLEFLIYFQGNSAPDKSGLPSDRFSAERTGGSVSTLTIQRTQQEDSAVYLCASSLGPGASYEQYFGPGTRLTVT.

CDR3 sequence reads: CASRLQGKFYEQYF. The CDR3, as DNA: TGTGCCAGCAGACTACAGGGTAAATTCTACGAGCAGTACTTC. The chain joins TRBV6-6 to TRBJ2-7; D is perhaps TRBD1 (6 bases). Germline loops: CDR1 MNHNY, CDR2 SVGAGI (reference sequence). Trimming took 6 bases from V and 3 from J, leaving 15 bases between them. The CDR3 spans 14 residues.

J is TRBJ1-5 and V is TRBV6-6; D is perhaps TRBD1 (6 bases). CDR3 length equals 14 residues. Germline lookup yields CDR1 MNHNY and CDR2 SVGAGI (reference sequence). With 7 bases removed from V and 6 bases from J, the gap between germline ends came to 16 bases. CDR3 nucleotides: TGTGCCAGCAACCCCCAGGGGACCGGTCAGCCCCAGCATTTT. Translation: CASNPQGTGQPQHF.

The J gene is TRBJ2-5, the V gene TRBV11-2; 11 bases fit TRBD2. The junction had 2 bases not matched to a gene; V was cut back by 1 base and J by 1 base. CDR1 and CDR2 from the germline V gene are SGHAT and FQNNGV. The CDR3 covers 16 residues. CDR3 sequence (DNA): TGTGCCAGCAGCTTAGTACTAGCGGGGGCCCAAGAGACCCAGTACTTC. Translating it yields CASSLVLAGAQETQYF.

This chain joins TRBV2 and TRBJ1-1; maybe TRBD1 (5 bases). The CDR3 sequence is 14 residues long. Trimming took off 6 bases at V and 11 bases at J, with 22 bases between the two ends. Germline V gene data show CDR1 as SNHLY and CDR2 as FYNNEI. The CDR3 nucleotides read TGTGCCAGCAGCCTAACAGGCCTTCCCACAGGCGCTTTCTTT. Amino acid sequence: CASSLTGLPTGAFF.

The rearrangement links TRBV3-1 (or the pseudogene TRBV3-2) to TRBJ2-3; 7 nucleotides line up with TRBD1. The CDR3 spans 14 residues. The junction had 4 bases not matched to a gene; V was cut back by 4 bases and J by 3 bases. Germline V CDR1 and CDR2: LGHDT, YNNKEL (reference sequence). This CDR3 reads CASSPRQGTDTQYF. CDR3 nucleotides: TGTGCCAGCAGCCCCCGACAGGGTACAGATACGCAGTATTTT.

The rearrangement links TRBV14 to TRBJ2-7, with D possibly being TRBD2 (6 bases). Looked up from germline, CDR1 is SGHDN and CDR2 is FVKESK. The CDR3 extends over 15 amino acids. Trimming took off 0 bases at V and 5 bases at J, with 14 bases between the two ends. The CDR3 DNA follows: TGTGCCAGCAGCCAAGATAAGGAGGGAAGCCACGAGCAGTACTTC. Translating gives CASSQDKEGSHEQYF. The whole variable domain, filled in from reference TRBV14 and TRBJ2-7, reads EAGVTQFPSHSVIEKGQTVTLRCDPISGHDNLYWYRRVMGKEIKFLLHFVKESKQDESGMPNNRFLAERTGGTYSTLKVQPAELEDSGVYFCASSQDKEGSHEQYFGPGTRLTVT.

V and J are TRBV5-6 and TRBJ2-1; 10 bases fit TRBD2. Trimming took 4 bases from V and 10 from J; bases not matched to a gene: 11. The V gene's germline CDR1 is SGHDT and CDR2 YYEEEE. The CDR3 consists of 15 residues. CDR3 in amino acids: CASSLQREGNPEQFF. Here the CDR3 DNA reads TGTGCCAGCAGCCTACAGCGGGAGGGAAACCCCGAGCAGTTCTTC.

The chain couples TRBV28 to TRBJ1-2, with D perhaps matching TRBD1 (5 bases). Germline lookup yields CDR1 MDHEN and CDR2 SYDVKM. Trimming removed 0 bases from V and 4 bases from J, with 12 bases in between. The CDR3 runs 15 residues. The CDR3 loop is CASSLWQGTGYGYTF. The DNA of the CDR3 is TGTGCCAGCAGTTTATGGCAGGGAACTGGCTATGGCTACACCTTC.

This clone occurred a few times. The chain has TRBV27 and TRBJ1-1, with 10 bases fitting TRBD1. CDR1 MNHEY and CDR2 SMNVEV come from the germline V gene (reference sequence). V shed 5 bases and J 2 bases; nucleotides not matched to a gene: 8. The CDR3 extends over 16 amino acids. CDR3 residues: CASSPRTGGLNTEAFF. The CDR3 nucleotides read TGTGCCAGCAGTCCGCGGACAGGGGGTTTAAACACTGAAGCTTTCTTT.

CDR3 nucleotide sequence: TGCGCCAGCAGCCTAGCGGGAGGAGAGACCCAGTACTTC. Translating it yields CASSLAGGETQYF. The chain joins TRBV5-1 to TRBJ2-5; TRBD2 matches 11 bases. The length of the CDR3 is 13 residues. With V trimmed by 4 bases and J by 4 bases, 0 bases remained unmatched. The V gene's germline CDR1 is SGHRS and CDR2 YFSETQ.

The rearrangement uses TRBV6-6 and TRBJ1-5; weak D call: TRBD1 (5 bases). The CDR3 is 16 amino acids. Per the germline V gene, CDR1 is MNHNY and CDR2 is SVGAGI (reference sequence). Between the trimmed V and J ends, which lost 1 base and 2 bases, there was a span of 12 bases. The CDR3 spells CASSYFTGGGNQPQHF. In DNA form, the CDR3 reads TGTGCCAGCAGTTACTTTACCGGGGGAGGCAATCAGCCCCAGCATTTT.

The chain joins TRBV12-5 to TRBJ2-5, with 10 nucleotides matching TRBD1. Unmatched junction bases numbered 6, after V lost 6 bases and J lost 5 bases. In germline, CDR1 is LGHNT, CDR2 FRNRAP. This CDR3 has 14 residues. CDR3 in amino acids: CASGRGQGGETQYF. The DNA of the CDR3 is TGTGCTAGTGGCCGTGGACAGGGGGGGGAGACCCAGTACTTC.

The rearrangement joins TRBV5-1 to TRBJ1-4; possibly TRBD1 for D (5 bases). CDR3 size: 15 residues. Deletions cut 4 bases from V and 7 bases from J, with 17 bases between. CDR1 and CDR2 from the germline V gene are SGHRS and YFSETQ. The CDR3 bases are TGCGCCAGCAGCCCCGGTTCGGGGGATTTTGAAAAACTGTTTTTT. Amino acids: CASSPGSGDFEKLFF.

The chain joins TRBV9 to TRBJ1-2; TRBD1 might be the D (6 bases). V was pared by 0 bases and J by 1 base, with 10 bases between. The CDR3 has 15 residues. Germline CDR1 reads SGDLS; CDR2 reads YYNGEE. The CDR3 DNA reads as TGTGCCAGCAGCGTAGGAGGGGGACGTAACTATGGCTACACCTTC. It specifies CASSVGGGRNYGYTF.

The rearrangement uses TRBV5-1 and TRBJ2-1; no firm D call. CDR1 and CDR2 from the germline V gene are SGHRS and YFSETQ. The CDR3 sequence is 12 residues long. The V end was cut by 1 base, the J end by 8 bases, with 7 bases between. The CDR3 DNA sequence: TGCGCCAGCAGCTTGTATCTCGATGAGCAGTTCTTC. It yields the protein CASSLYLDEQFF.